The clone carrying this TCR beta chain turned up a few times. The sample originates from a study of blood T cell repertoires in COVID-19. The wider study: Sample material is recorded as cDNA or gDNA derived from T cells, B-cell-depleted T cells, or PBMCs.

In the authors' methods: Amplification with reference gene primers provided the estimates of nucleated cell counts. Here immunoSEQ multiplex PCR was the method, and the copy in TCRdb shows in-frame clones only, minus some. V and J calls and clone size follow that table, whereas D and trimming were derived from the DNA. Here the sample spans 100,000 to 150,000 clones, about four fifths being singletons. Trimming removed 4 bases at V and 7 bases at J, with 17 bases between. The CDR3 has 15 amino acids. Germline lookup yields CDR1 SGHRS and CDR2 YFSETQ. This TCR derives from a man aged 30-40 years with COVID-19, enrolled during active disease. J is TRBJ1-4 and V is TRBV5-1; D not resolved. The specimen sequenced was peripheral blood. CDR3 region: CASSRLGNRGEKLFF. In DNA form, the CDR3 reads TGCGCCAGCAGCCGGTTAGGGAATCGGGGTGAAAAACTGTTTTTT.